This T cell receptor beta chain derives from a study of blood T cell repertoires in COVID-19. Study at large: Sources were T cells, B-cell-depleted T cells, or PBMCs; the material itself was cDNA or gDNA.

Under the authors' procedure: Cell counts per sample came from amplifying reference gene primers. TCRdb keeps only in-frame clones here, not all; method: immunoSEQ multiplex PCR. D and trimming come from the DNA, and the V and J calls and clone size come from that table. This table has roughly 670,000 clones, over 80% appearing once. Germline values: CDR1 LGHNA, CDR2 YSLEER. This CDR3 contains 17 residues. J gave up 4 bases and V 0 bases, and 8 bases lay outside the gene matches. The specimen was peripheral blood. The chain couples TRBV4-3 to TRBJ1-3; 8 nucleotides line up with TRBD1. The receptor was derived from a woman younger than 30 with acute or convalescent COVID-19. The CDR3 sequence is CASSQDRSGGPGNTIYF. The CDR3 bases are TGCGCCAGCAGCCAAGATCGGTCAGGGGGCCCCGGAAACACCATATATTTT.